The entry that follows covers one T cell receptor beta chain sequence. What it recognizes is unknown. Germline V gene lookup returns CDR1 MNHNS and CDR2 SASEGT. The length of the CDR3 is 15 residues. The V end was cut by 1 base, the J end by 4 bases, with 13 bases between. This PCR relied on a set of 60 Vbeta primers and 13 Jbeta primers. Clones were sequenced by immunoSEQ multiplex PCR, and TCRdb holds only the in-frame ones, with some missing. The sample comprises under 150,000 clones, roughly four fifths of which are singletons, and 1% to 1.5% rests with the top ten. These data originate in a study of cytomegalovirus exposure and HLA in healthy donors. Findings and limits, study-wide: Earlier results showed most TCR beta V segments being productive about 90% or about 30% of the time. Compared with the approximately 700-donor mean, an Asian-associated ancestry cluster reportedly had fewer N-insertions, according to a later analysis. It was reported that TCR beta sequences correctly inferred the HLA-A and HLA-B alleles for most subjects.

The rearrangement links TRBV6-1 to TRBJ1-2, with D tentatively TRBD1 (5 bases). This clonotype was obtained from a woman aged 40 to 50 in good health and CMV-seronegative. Sequenced material: PBMCs. The CDR3 DNA sequence: TGTGCCAGCAGTGAAGGGGCACAGGCAACCTATGGCTACACCTTC. Translated, it gives CASSEGAQATYGYTF.